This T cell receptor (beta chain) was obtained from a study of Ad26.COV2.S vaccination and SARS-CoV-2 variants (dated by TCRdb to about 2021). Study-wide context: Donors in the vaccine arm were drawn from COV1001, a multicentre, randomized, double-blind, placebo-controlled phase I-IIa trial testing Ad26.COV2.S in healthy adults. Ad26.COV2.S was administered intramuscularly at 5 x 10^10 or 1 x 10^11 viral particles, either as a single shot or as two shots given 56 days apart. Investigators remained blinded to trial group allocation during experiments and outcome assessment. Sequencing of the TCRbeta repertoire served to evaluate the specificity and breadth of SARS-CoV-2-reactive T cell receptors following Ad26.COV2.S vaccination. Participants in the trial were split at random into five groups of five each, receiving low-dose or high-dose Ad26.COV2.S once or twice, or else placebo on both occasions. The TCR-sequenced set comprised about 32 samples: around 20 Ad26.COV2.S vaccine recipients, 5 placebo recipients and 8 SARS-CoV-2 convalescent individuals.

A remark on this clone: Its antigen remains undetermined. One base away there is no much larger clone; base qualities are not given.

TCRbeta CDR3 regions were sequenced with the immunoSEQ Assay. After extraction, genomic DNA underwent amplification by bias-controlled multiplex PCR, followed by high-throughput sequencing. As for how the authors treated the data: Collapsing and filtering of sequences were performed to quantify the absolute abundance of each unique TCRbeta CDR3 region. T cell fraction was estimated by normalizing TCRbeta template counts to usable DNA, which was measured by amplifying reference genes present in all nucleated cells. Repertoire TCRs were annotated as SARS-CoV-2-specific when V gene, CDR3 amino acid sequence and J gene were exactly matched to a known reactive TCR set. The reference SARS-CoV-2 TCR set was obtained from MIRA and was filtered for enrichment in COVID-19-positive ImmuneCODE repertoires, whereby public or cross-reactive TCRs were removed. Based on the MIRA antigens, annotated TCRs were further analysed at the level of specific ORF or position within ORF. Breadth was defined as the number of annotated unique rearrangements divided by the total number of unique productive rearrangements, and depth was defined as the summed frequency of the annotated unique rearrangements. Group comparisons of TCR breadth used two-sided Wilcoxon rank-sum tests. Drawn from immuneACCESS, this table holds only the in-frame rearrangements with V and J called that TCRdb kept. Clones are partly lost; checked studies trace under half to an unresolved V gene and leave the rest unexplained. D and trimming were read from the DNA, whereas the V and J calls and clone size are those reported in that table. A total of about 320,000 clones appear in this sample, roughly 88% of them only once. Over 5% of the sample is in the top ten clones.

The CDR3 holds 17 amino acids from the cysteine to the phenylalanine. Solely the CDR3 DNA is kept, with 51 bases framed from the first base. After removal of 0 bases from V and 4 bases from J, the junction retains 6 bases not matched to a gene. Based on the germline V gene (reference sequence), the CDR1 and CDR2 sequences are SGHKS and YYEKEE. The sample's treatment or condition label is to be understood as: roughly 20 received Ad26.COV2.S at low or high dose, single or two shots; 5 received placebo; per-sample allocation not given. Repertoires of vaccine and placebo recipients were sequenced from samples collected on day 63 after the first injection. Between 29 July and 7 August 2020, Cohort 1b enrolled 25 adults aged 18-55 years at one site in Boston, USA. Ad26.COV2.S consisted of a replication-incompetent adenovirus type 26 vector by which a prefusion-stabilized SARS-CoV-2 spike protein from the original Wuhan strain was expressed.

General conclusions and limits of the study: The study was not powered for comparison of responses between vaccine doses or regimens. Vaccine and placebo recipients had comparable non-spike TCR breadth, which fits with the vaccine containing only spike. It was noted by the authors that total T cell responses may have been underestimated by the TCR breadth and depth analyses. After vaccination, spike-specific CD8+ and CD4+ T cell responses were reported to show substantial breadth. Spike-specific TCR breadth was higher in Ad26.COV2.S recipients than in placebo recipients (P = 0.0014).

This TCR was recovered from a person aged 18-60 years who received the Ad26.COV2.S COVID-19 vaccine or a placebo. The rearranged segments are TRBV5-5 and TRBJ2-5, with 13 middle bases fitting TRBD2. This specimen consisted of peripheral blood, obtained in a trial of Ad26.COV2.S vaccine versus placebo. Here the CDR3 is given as CASSLALAGGFGETQYF. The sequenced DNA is TGTGCCAGCAGCTTGGCACTAGCGGGGGGGTTTGGAGAGACCCAGTACTTC. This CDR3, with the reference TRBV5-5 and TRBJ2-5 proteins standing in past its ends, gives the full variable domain DAGVTQSPTHLIKTRGQQVTLRCSPISGHKSVSWYQQVLGQGPQFIFQYYEKEERGRGNFPDRFSARQFPNYSSELNVNALLLGDSALYLCASSLALAGGFGETQYFGPGTRLLVL.